Following are 19 T cell receptor beta chains from one sample sequenced in a study of T cell responses to AZD1222 COVID-19 vaccine. Measured with immunoSEQ multiplex PCR; TCRdb has only the in-frame clones, and not every one. The sample holds some 130,000 clones; approximately 86% are singletons and the top ten take about 2.5%. The sample was peripheral blood, taken 28 days after the second AZD1222 dose. The source of these receptors is an adult who received the AZD1222 COVID-19 vaccine.

This sequence joins TRBV6-5 and TRBJ2-7; D may be TRBD1 or TRBD2 (5 bases each). This CDR3 is built from 15 residues. Germline CDR1 and CDR2: MNHEY and SVGAGI. Trimming pared 8 bases from V and 4 bases from J, leaving 21 bases between. The chain's CDR3 is CASQLDRDGGYEQYF. The CDR3 DNA is TGTGCCAGCCAATTGGACCGGGACGGCGGATACGAGCAGTACTTC.

The chain couples TRBV7-3 to TRBJ2-1; D is unclear. Trimming removed 4 bases from V and 6 bases from J, with 7 bases in between. The CDR3 covers 12 residues. Germline V gene sequence: CDR1 SGHTA, CDR2 FQGTGA. The DNA for the CDR3 is TGTGCCAGCAGCTCGCCGTCCAATGAGCAGTTCTTC. Translation gives CASSSPSNEQFF. Combining the CDR3 with reference TRBV7-3 and TRBJ2-1 gives the whole variable domain GAGVSQTPSNKVTEKGKYVELRCDPISGHTALYWYRQSLGQGPEFLIYFQGTGAADDSGLPNDRFFAVRPEGSVSTLKIQRTERGDSAVYLCASSSPSNEQFFGPGTRLTVL.

Note on this clone: One junction end does not reproduce the germline sequence, and a read error may be involved. The chain has TRBV15 and TRBJ2-3; no clear D. The CDR3 loop spans 15 amino acids. The germline V gene has CDR1 LNHNV and CDR2 YYDKDF (reference sequence). CDR3 sequence: CATSRPPFVSHPPAF. In DNA form, the CDR3 reads TGTGCCACCAGCAGACCTCCGTTTGTCTCCCACCCCCCTGCATTT.

The chain carries TRBV9 and TRBJ2-5; TRBD1 matches 9 bases. Germline CDR1 reads SGDLS; CDR2 reads YYNGEE. After removal of 4 bases from V and 7 bases from J, the junction contained 8 bases not matched to a gene. The length of the CDR3 is 14 residues. CDR3 DNA sequence: TGTGCCAGCAGCTCAGGGACAGGGCTTGGGACCCAGTACTTC. It specifies CASSSGTGLGTQYF.

The rearrangement uses TRBV18 and TRBJ1-4, with D perhaps TRBD1 (5 bases). V lost 6 bases to trimming and J lost 4 bases, with 12 bases between them. This CDR3 contains 14 residues. Germline V gene data show CDR1 as KGHSH and CDR2 as LQKENI. The CDR3 DNA reads TGTGCCAGCTCTTTTGGGGCTGGTAATGAAAAACTGTTTTTT. Translated, it gives CASSFGAGNEKLFF.

The V and J genes are TRBV7-3 and TRBJ1-2; TRBD1 is a possible D gene (6 bases). Per germline, CDR1 SGHTA and CDR2 FQGTGA. The CDR3 is made up of 15 amino acids. V was pared by 5 bases and J by 4 bases, with 17 bases between. This CDR3 is CASSPRGGDGYGYTF. Here the CDR3 DNA reads TGTGCCAGCAGCCCCCGAGGGGGAGATGGCTATGGCTACACCTTC.

This chain connects TRBV5-1 to TRBJ1-3, with a tentative D call TRBD1 (5 bases). Between the trimmed V and J ends, which lost 0 bases and 2 bases, there was a span of 9 bases. The CDR3 runs 15 residues. Per germline, CDR1 SGHRS and CDR2 YFSETQ. The CDR3 coding sequence is TGCGCCAGCAGCTTGGTTCAGGGTGCTGGAAACACCATATATTTT. Translation: CASSLVQGAGNTIYF.

This clone was counted a single time. The chain combines TRBV9 with TRBJ1-2; 7 bases align to TRBD1. The CDR3 totals 14 residues. Looked up from germline, CDR1 is SGDLS and CDR2 is YYNGEE. V lost 0 bases and J lost 5; bases outside the gene matches: 4. In DNA, the CDR3 is TGTGCCAGCAGCGTAGGGGGACAGCCTTATGGCTACACCTTC. This translates into CASSVGGQPYGYTF.

The rearrangement joins TRBV27 to TRBJ2-1; TRBD1 matches 11 bases. Trimming cost V 4 bases and J 0 bases; bases outside gene matches: 11. From germline, CDR1 is MNHEY and CDR2 SMNVEV (reference sequence). The CDR3 covers 19 residues. CDR3 sequence (DNA): TGTGCCAGCAGTTCGCACCAGGGACAGGGGGAAAGCTCCTACAATGAGCAGTTCTTC. It specifies CASSSHQGQGESSYNEQFF.

The rearrangement links TRBV5-6 to TRBJ2-1; TRBD1 aligns across 8 bases. Trimming at V came to 4 bases and at J to 6 bases, leaving 3 bases not matched to a gene. The length of the CDR3 is 13 residues. Germline assignment: CDR1 SGHDT and CDR2 YYEEEE. The CDR3 DNA reads as TGTGCCAGCAGCCTAGGACAGGGCAATGAGCAGTTCTTC. Protein product: CASSLGQGNEQFF.

The chain combines TRBV7-8 with TRBJ1-4; no clear D gene. V lost 6 bases to trimming and J lost 6 bases, with 5 bases between them. Germline V gene lookup returns CDR1 SGHVS and CDR2 FQNEAQ. The CDR3 is 11 residues long. The DNA for the CDR3 is TGTGCCAGCAGTAAGCATGAAAAACTGTTTTTT. Its translation: CASSKHEKLFF.

This clone was detected only once. The J gene is TRBJ1-1, the V gene TRBV6-2 or TRBV6-3, with D uncertain. The V gene's germline CDR1 is MNHEY and CDR2 SVGEGT. V dropped 2 bases and J dropped 8 bases, with 12 bases sitting between them. The CDR3 has 13 amino acids. CDR3 sequence: CASSYAGRREAFF. As DNA, the CDR3 is TGTGCCAGCAGTTACGCGGGCAGGCGCGAAGCTTTCTTT.

This chain joins TRBV7-8 and TRBJ1-2; D is uncertain. Deletions cut 5 bases from V and 0 bases from J, with 13 bases between. CDR1 SGHVS and CDR2 FQNEAQ come from the germline V gene. The CDR3 runs to 15 residues. This chain's CDR3 is CASSGRTEANYGYTF. The CDR3 nucleotides read TGTGCCAGCAGCGGGCGGACGGAAGCTAACTATGGCTACACCTTC.

The gene calls are TRBV7-2 and TRBJ1-1; D gene uncertain. Trimming left V 1 base short and J 4 bases short, with 7 bases between. Germline CDR1 reads SGHTA; CDR2 reads FQGNSA. This CDR3 region has 13 residues. CDR3 in DNA: TGTGCCAGCAGCTTAGTACCTAGCACTGAAGCTTTCTTT. Translated: CASSLVPSTEAFF.

The rearrangement links TRBV5-1 to TRBJ2-2; TRBD1 matches at 8 bases. The V segment lost 4 bases and the J segment 7 bases; nucleotides outside the gene matches: 9. The germline V gene encodes CDR1 SGHRS and CDR2 YFSETQ. This CDR3 contains 15 residues. The CDR3 region has the DNA TGCGCCAGCAGCCACCCAAGGACAGGGTACGGGGAGCTGTTTTTT. Encoded protein: CASSHPRTGYGELFF.

The chain employs TRBV20-1 and TRBJ1-5; 8 bases are a match to TRBD1. The CDR3 is 14 amino acids. Germline trimming cut 3 bases from V and 5 bases from J; bases unmatched to any gene: 6. Germline V gives CDR1 DFQATT, CDR2 SNEGSKA (reference sequence). In DNA, the CDR3 is TGCAGTGCTAGTGTTGGACAGGGTTATCAGCCCCAGCATTTT. Protein product: CSASVGQGYQPQHF.

The chain joins TRBV7-2 to TRBJ1-6, with D perhaps matching TRBD1 (5 bases). The V end was cut by 5 bases, the J end by 6 bases, with 17 bases between. CDR3 length: 16 residues. Germline V lookup: CDR1 SGHTA, CDR2 FQGNSA. CDR3 nucleotide sequence: TGTGCCAGCAGCCCGCTCGGGGGATCCATTAATTCACCCCTCCACTTT. Amino acids: CASSPLGGSINSPLHF. The full variable domain, in which reference TRBV7-2 and TRBJ1-6 provide the parts outside the CDR3, is GAGVSQSPSNKVTEKGKDVELRCDPISGHTALYWYRQSLGQGLEFLIYFQGNSAPDKSGLPSDRFSAERTGGSVSTLTIQRTQQEDSAVYLCASSPLGGSINSPLHFGNGTRLTVT.

The genes are TRBV6-5 and TRBJ1-2; a weak D match, TRBD1 (6 bases). Germline V gives CDR1 MNHEY, CDR2 SVGAGI. V shed 7 bases and J shed 4 bases, with 16 bases lying between them. This CDR3 spans 14 amino acids. The CDR3 sequence is CASTQIWGLYGYTF. Here the CDR3 DNA reads TGTGCCAGCACCCAGATCTGGGGGCTCTATGGCTACACCTTC.

The chain couples TRBV5-1 to TRBJ2-3; 8 bases match TRBD2. Germline V gives CDR1 SGHRS, CDR2 YFSETQ. The CDR3 sequence is 19 residues long. Germline trimming cut 0 bases from V and 2 bases from J; bases unmatched to any gene: 14. The CDR3 region is CASSLVSAGGASFTDTQYF. DNA of the CDR3: TGCGCCAGCAGCTTGGTGTCGGCGGGGGGCGCCTCCTTCACAGATACGCAGTATTTT.